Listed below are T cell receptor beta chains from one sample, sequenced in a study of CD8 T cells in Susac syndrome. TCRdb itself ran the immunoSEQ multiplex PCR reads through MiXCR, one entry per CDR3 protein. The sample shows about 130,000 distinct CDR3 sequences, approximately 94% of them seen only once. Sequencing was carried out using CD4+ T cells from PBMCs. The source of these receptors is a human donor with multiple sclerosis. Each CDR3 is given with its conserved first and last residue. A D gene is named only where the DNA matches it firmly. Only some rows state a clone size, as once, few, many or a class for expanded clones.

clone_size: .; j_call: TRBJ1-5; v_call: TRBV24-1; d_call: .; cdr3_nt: TGTGCCACCAGTGGCCGCTCGAATCAGCCCCAGCATTTT; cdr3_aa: CATSGRSNQPQHF
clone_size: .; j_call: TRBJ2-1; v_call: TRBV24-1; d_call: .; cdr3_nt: TGTGCCACCAGTGATCCGTACAATGAGCAGTTCTTC; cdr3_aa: CATSDPYNEQFF
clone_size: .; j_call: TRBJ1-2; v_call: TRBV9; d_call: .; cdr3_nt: TGTGCCAGCAGCGTAGATGGAGGGGCCGGCTACACCTTC; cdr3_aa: CASSVDGGAGYTF
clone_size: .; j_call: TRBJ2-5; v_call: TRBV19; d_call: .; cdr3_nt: TGTGCCAGTAGTGGACAGAAAGCAGAGACCCAGTACTTC; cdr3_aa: CASSGQKAETQYF
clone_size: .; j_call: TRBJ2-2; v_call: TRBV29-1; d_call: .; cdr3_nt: TGCAGCGTTGAAGAGGTGGGCGGCGGGGAGCTGTTTTTT; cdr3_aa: CSVEEVGGGELFF
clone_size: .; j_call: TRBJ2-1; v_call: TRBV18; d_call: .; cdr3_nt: TGTGCCAGCTCACCACCGGCAGTAGGAGAGCAGTTCTTC; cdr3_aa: CASSPPAVGEQFF
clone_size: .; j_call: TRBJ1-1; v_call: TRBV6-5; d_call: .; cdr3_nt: TGTGCCAGCAGATCCCGGGGATTGGGTATCACTGAAGCTTTCTTT; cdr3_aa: CASRSRGLGITEAFF
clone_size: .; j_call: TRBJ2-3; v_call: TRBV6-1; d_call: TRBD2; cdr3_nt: TGTGCCAGCAGCCCCCTCCTCGGGGCGGGAGTGGGGCCAGATACGCAGTATTTT; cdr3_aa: CASSPLLGAGVGPDTQYF
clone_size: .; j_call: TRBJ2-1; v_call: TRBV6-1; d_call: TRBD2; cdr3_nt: TGTGCCAGCAGTACCCAACCGGGACTAGCGGTCAATGAGCAGTTCTTC; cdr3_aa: CASSTQPGLAVNEQFF
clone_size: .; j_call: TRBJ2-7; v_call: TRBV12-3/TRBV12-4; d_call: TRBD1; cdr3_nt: TGTGCCAGCAGTCCGACAGGGTCGGACGAGCAGTACTTC; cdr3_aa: CASSPTGSDEQYF
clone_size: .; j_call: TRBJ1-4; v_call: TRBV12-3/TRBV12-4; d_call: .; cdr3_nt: TGTGCCAGCAGCTCTACGACGGCTGAAAAACTGTTTTTT; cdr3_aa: CASSSTTAEKLFF
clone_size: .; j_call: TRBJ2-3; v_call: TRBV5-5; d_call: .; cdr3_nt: TGTGCCAGCAGCGCTTCGACGGCCTCTAGCACAGATACGCAGTATTTT; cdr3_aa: CASSASTASSTDTQYF
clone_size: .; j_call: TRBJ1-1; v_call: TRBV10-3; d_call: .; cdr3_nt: TGTGCCATCAGTGAAGGAAGGGCGAACACTGAAGCTTTCTTT; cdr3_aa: CAISEGRANTEAFF
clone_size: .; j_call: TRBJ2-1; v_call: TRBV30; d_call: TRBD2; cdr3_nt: TGTGCCTGGAGACCTAGCGGGAAGGGGGGTGAGCAGTTCTTC; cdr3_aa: CAWRPSGKGGEQFF
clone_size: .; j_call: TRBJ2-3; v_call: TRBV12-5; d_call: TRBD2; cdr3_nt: TGTGCTAGTGGTTTGGCCCGGACTAGCGGGAGCAGTTCGGATACGCAGTATTTT; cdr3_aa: CASGLARTSGSSSDTQYF
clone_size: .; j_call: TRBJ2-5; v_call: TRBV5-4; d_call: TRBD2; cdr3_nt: TGTGCCAGCAGCCTGGGGGGACTAGCGGGAGGAAAGGGAGAGACCCAGTACTTC; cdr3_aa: CASSLGGLAGGKGETQYF
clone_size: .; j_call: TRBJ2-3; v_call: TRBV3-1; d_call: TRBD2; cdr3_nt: TGTGCCAGCAGCCTCGGGACTAGCGGGGGGTCAGATACGCAGTATTTT; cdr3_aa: CASSLGTSGGSDTQYF
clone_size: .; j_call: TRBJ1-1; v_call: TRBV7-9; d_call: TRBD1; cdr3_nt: TGTGCCAGCGGGGGACAGAGCATGAACACTGAAGCTTTCTTT; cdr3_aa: CASGGQSMNTEAFF
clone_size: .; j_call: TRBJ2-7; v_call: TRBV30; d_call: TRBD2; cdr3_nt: TGTGCCTGCCTGGGGAGGGGCTCTTACGAGCAGTACTTC; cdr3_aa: CACLGRGSYEQYF
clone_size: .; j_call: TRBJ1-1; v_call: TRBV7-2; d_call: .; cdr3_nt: TGTGCCAGCAGAAGACAGCGGAACACTGAAGCTTTCTTT; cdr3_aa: CASRRQRNTEAFF
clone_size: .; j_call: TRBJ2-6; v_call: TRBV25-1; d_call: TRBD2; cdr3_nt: TGTGCCAGCGCGGGAGGGGGCTCTGGGGCCAACGTCCTGACTTTC; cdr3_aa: CASAGGGSGANVLTF
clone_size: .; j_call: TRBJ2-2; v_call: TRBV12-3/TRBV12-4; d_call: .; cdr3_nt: TGTGCCAGCAGTTCAAGGACCGGGGAGCTGTTTTTT; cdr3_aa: CASSSRTGELFF
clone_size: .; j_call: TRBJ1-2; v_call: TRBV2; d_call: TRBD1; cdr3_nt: TGTGCCAGCCGCACAGACAGGGGGCTGGGCTACACCTTC; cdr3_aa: CASRTDRGLGYTF
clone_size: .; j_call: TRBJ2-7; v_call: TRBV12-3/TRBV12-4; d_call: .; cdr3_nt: TGTGCCAGCAGTTTATCTATGGCTACTGCCGAGCAGTACTTC; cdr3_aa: CASSLSMATAEQYF
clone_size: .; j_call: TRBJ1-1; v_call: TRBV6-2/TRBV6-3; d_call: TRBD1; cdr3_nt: TGTGCCAGCAGTTACTGGGGACAGGGGACAGGGAACACTGAAGCTTTCTTT; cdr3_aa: CASSYWGQGTGNTEAFF
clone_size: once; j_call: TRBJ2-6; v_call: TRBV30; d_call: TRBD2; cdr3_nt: TGTGCCTGGAGTATTCCTAGCGGGGGAATCTCTGGGGCCAACGTCCTGACTTTC; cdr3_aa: CAWSIPSGGISGANVLTF
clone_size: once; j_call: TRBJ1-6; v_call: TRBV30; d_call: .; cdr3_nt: TGTGCCTGGAGTTATGTGACAGAGAATTCACCCCTCCACTTT; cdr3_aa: CAWSYVTENSPLHF
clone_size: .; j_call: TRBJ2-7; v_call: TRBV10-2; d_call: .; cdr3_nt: TGCGCCAGCAGTGATCAGGACGAGCAGTACTTC; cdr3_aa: CASSDQDEQYF
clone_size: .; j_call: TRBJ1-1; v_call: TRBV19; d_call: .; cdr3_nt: TGTGCCAGTAGTATAATAGGGGCGAGGACTGAAGCTTTCTTT; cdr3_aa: CASSIIGARTEAFF
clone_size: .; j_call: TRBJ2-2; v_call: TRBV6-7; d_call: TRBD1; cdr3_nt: TGTGCCAGCAGCTGTGGGTCGACAGGGGGTATCACCGGGGAGCTGTTTTTT; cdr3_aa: CASSCGSTGGITGELFF
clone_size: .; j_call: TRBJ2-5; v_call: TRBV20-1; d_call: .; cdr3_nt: TGCAGTGCCCGGGAGACTGGGGAGACCCAGTACTTC; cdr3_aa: CSARETGETQYF
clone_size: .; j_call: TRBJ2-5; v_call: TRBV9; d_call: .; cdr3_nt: TGTGCCAGCAGCCCTTACCGGGACCACACACAAGAGACCCAGTACTTC; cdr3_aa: CASSPYRDHTQETQYF
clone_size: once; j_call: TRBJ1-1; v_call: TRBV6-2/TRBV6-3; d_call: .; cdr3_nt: TGTGCCAGCACCCACCCAGGTACAGAGGGAGCTTTCTTT; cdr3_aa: CASTHPGTEGAFF
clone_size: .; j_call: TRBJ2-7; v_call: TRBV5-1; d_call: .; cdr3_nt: TGCGCCAGCAGCTTACTAGAGGAGGGATACGAGCAGTACTTC; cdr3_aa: CASSLLEEGYEQYF
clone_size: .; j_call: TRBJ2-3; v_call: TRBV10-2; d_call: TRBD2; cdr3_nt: TGCGCCAGCAGTGTTCTAGCGGGGGCCACAGATACGCAGTATTTT; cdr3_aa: CASSVLAGATDTQYF
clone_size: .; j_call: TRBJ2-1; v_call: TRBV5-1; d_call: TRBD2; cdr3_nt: TGCGCCAGCAGCCCGAGGGAGGGAGGAAGTGCCAATGAGCAGTTCTTC; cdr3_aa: CASSPREGGSANEQFF
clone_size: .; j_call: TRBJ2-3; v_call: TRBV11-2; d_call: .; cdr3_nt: TGTGCCAGCAGCTTAGGGGCTGATACGCAGTATTTT; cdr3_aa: CASSLGADTQYF
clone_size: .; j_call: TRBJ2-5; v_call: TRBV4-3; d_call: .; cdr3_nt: TGCGCCAGCAGCCAAGATCAAGGCGCGGGAAAAGAGACCCAGTACTTC; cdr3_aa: CASSQDQGAGKETQYF
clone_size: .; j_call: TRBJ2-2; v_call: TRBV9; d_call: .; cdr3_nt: TGTGCCAGCAGCGTCTTAGGTGGGAGCACCGGGGAGCTGTTTTTT; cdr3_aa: CASSVLGGSTGELFF
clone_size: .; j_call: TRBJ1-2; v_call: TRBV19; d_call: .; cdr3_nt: TGTGCCAGTAGCGTAAGACGGCCCTATGGCTACACCTTC; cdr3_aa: CASSVRRPYGYTF
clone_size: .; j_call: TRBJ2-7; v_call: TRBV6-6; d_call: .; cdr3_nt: TGTGCCACCCGACGAGGGAACGAGCAGTACTTC; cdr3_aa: CATRRGNEQYF
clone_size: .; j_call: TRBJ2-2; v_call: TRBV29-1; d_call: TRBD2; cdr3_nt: TGCAGCGTTGAAAGGAGTAGCGGGGGGTTTGGGGAGCTGTTTTTT; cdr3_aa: CSVERSSGGFGELFF
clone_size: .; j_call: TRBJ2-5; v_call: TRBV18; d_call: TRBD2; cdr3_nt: TGTGCCAGCTCGCCGGGACTAGCGGAAGAGACCCAGTACTTC; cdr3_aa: CASSPGLAEETQYF
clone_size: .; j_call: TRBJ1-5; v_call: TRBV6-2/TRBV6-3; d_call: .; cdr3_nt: TGTGCCATCAGGGAGTTATCCAATCAGCCCCAGCATTTT; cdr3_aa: CAIRELSNQPQHF
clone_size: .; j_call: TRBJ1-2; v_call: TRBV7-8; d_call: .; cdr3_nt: TGTGCCAGCAGCCTACAGAGCCGCTATGGCTACACCTTC; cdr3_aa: CASSLQSRYGYTF
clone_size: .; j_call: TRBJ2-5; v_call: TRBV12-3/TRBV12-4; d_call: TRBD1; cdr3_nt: TGTGCCAGCAGTTTTCGGGACAGAGAAGAGACCCAGTACTTC; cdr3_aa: CASSFRDREETQYF
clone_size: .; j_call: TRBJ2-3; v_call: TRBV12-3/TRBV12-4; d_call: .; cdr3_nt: TGTGCCAGCAGTTCGGGACATTCCACAGATACGCAGTATTTT; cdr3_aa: CASSSGHSTDTQYF
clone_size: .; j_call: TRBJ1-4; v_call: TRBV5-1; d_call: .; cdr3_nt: TGCGCCAGCAGCTCTGGACAGTCTAATGAAAAACTGTTTTTT; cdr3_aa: CASSSGQSNEKLFF
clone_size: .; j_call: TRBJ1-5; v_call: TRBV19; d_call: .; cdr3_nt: TGTGCCAGTAGCAGGACAGTGAGTTATCAGCCCCAGCATTTT; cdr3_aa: CASSRTVSYQPQHF